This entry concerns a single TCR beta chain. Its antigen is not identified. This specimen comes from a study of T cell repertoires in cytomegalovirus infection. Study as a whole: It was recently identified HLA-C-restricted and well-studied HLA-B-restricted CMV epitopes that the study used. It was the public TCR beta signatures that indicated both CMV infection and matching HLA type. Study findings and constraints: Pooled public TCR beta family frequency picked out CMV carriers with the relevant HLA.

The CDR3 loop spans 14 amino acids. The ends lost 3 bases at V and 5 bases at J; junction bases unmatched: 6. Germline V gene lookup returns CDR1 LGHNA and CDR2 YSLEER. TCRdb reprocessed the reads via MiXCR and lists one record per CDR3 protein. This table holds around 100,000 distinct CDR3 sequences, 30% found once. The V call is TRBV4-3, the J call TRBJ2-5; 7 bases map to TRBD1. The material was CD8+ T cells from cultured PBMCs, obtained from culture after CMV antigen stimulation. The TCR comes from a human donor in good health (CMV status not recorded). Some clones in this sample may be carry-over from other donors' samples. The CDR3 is CASSHGQAPETQYF. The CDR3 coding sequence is TGCGCCAGCAGCCACGGACAGGCCCCTGAGACCCAGTACTTC.